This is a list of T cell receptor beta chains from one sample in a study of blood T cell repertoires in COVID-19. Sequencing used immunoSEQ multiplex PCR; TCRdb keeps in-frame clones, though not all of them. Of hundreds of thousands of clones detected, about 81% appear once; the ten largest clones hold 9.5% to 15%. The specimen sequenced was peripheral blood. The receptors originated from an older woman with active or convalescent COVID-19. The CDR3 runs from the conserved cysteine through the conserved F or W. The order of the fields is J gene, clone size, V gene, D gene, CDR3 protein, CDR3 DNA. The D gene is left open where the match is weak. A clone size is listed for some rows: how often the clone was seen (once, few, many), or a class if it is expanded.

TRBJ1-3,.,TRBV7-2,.,CASSLAYSAGNTIYF,TGTGCCAGCAGCTTAGCGTACTCGGCTGGAAACACCATATATTTT
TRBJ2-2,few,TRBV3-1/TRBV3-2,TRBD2,CASSRQPPGLAVGELFF,TGTGCCAGCAGCCGTCAACCCCCGGGACTAGCGGTCGGGGAGCTGTTTTTT
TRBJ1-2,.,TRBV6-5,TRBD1,CASSRTGGRGYTF,TGTGCCAGCAGCCGGACAGGGGGAAGGGGCTACACCTTC
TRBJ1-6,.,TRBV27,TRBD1,CASSFDRGRSPLHF,TGTGCCAGCAGTTTCGACAGGGGGAGGTCACCCCTCCACTTT
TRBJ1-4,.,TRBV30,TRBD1,CAWSLGQGNEKLFF,TGTGCCTGGAGTCTAGGACAGGGTAATGAAAAACTGTTTTTT
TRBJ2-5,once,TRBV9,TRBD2,CASSLSSGGSLGETQYF,TGTGCCAGCAGCTTATCGAGCGGGGGGTCTCTGGGGGAGACCCAGTACTTC
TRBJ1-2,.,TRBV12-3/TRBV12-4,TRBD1,CASSMGQNYGYTF,TGTGCCAGCAGCATGGGACAGAACTATGGCTACACCTTC
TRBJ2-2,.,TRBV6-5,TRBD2,CASSYLSGGATGELFF,TGTGCCAGCAGTTACCTTAGCGGGGGAGCGACCGGGGAGCTGTTTTTT
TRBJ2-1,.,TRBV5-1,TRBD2,CASSPLSGDRYNEQFF,TGCGCCAGCAGCCCCCTAAGCGGGGATAGGTACAATGAGCAGTTCTTC
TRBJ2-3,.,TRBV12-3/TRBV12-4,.,CASSLAITDTQYF,TGTGCCAGCAGTTTGGCAATCACAGATACGCAGTATTTT
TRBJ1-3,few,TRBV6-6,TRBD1,CASNKQGSGNTIYF,TGTGCCAGCAATAAACAGGGGAGTGGAAACACCATATATTTT
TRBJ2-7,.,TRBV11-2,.,CASSLGRTLSLEQYF,TGTGCCAGCAGCTTAGGAAGGACACTTTCCCTAGAGCAGTACTTC
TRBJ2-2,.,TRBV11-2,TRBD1,CASSPDRGSLFF,TGTGCCAGCAGCCCGGACAGGGGCTCGCTGTTTTTT
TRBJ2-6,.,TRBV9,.,CASSVVPEAGANVLTF,TGTGCCAGCAGCGTAGTGCCGGAGGCTGGGGCCAACGTCCTGACTTTC
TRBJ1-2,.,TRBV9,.,CASSVDQFSYGYTF,TGTGCCAGCAGCGTAGACCAGTTCTCCTATGGCTACACCTTC
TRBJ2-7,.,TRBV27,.,CASSFRVSYEQYF,TGTGCCAGCAGTTTTCGCGTATCCTACGAGCAGTACTTC
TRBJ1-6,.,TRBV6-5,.,CASMGNSPLHF,TGTGCCAGCATGGGCAATTCACCCCTCCACTTT
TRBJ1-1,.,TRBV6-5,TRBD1,CASNRQGANTEAFF,TGTGCCAGCAACCGACAGGGGGCTAACACTGAAGCTTTCTTT
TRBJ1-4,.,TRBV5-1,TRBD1,CASSPTGVGEKLFF,TGCGCCAGCAGCCCGACAGGGGTAGGCGAAAAACTGTTTTTT
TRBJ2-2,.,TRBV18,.,CASSPGLQAGELFF,TGTGCCAGCTCACCAGGGCTCCAAGCCGGGGAGCTGTTTTTT
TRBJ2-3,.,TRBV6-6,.,CASSYVADTQYF,TGTGCCAGCAGTTACGTAGCAGATACGCAGTATTTT
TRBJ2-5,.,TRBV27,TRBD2,CASSFGTSGETQYF,TGTGCCAGCAGTTTCGGGACTAGCGGGGAGACCCAGTACTTC
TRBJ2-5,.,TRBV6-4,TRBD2,CASREGLAGEGETQYF,TGTGCCAGCAGGGAAGGACTAGCGGGTGAGGGAGAGACCCAGTACTTC
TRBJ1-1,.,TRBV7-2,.,CASSPRQWPNTEAFF,TGTGCCAGCAGCCCCCGACAGTGGCCCAACACTGAAGCTTTCTTT
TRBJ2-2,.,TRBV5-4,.,CASSGGARNTGELFF,TGTGCCAGCAGCGGAGGGGCACGGAACACCGGGGAGCTGTTTTTT
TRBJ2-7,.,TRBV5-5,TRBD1,CASSPRDRALEQYF,TGTGCCAGCAGTCCCCGGGACAGGGCCCTCGAGCAGTACTTC
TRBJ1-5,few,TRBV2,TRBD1,CARCPVWDRDNQPQHF,TGTGCCAGATGCCCTGTATGGGACAGGGATAATCAGCCCCAGCATTTT
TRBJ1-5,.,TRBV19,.,CASTPGRVTYGNQPQHF,TGTGCCAGTACCCCGGGGAGGGTGACATATGGCAATCAGCCCCAGCATTTT
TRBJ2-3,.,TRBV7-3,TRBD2,CASSATTSGGASTDTQYF,TGTGCCAGCAGCGCCACGACTAGCGGGGGGGCTAGCACAGATACGCAGTATTTT
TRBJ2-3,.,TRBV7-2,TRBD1,CASSLDRESTDTQYF,TGTGCCAGCAGCTTGGACAGGGAAAGCACAGATACGCAGTATTTT
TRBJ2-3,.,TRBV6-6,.,CASSSLRLSSTDTQYF,TGTGCCAGCAGTTCTCTACGCTTATCTAGCACAGATACGCAGTATTTT
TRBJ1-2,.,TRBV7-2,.,CASSLVNGFNYGYTF,TGTGCCAGCAGCTTAGTCAACGGGTTTAACTATGGCTACACCTTC
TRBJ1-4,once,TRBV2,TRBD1,CASSELQGNREKLFF,TGTGCCAGCAGTGAACTACAGGGGAATAGGGAAAAACTGTTTTTT
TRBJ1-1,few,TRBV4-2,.,CASRPDTGRNTEAFF,TGTGCCAGCAGGCCCGACACAGGGCGGAACACTGAAGCTTTCTTT
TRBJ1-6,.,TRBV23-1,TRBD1,CARSGDSSYNSPLHF,TGCGCCAGGTCCGGGGACAGCTCCTATAATTCACCCCTCCACTTT
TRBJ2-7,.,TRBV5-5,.,CASSLAGVQGDYEQYF,TGTGCCAGCAGCTTGGCGGGTGTTCAGGGCGACTACGAGCAGTACTTC
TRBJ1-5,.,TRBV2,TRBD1,CASRNGQGGQPQHF,TGTGCCAGCAGGAACGGACAGGGAGGGCAGCCCCAGCATTTT
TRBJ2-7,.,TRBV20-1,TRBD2,CSASSTSDYEQYF,TGCAGTGCTAGTAGTACTAGCGATTACGAGCAGTACTTC
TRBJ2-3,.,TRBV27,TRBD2,CASSQYPGLAWGDTQYF,TGTGCCAGCAGCCAGTATCCGGGACTAGCGTGGGGAGATACGCAGTATTTT
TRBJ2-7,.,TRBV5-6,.,CASSLRAGYEQYF,TGTGCCAGCAGCTTAAGGGCGGGCTACGAGCAGTACTTC
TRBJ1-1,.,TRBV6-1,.,CASSEPSYSRGTEAFF,TGTGCCAGCAGTGAACCTTCCTACTCACGGGGGACTGAAGCTTTCTTT
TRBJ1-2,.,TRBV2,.,CASSEAEGGAGYTF,TGTGCCAGCAGTGAAGCGGAGGGGGGGGCTGGCTACACCTTC
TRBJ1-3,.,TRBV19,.,CASSGQAAGASGNTIYF,TGTGCCAGTAGCGGTCAGGCGGCGGGAGCGTCTGGAAACACCATATATTTT
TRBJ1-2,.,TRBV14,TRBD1,CASSQLRGGGGGYTF,TGTGCCAGCAGCCAATTGAGAGGGGGCGGAGGTGGCTACACCTTC
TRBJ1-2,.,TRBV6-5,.,CASSYSMSWLNYGYTF,TGTGCCAGCAGTTACTCGATGTCTTGGCTTAACTATGGCTACACCTTC
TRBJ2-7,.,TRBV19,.,CASSIGPYSYEQYF,TGTGCCAGTAGTATCGGTCCCTATTCCTACGAGCAGTACTTC
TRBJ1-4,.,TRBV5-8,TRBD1,CASSWGQGVNEKLFF,TGTGCCAGCAGCTGGGGACAGGGAGTTAATGAAAAACTGTTTTTT
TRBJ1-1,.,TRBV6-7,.,CASSYPGQRDGAEAFF,TGTGCCAGCAGTTATCCCGGACAGAGGGATGGGGCTGAAGCTTTCTTT
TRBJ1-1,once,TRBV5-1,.,CASSSWGRGGNTEAFF,TGCGCCAGCAGCTCTTGGGGGCGTGGGGGAAACACTGAAGCTTTCTTT